This TCR beta chain was recovered during a study of shared clonotypes between healthy human individuals. For the study at large: Donors consisted of a couple of women and a few men between 18 and 49.

Genomic DNA for unsorted samples, which was extracted with the QIAamp DNA Blood Mini kit, came from about 90 million PBMCs. General study points: How much donors shared clonotypes was expected to be affected by sequencing depth.

Among the unsorted PBMC samples, replicate PCRs used 300 ng DNA, 30,000 to 35,000 T cell genomes. Sequencing was performed with immunoSEQ multiplex PCR; in TCRdb, only in-frame clones are kept and a portion is missing. The repertoire holds fewer than 550,000 clones, with about 79% as singletons. Note on this clone: Its antigen is not known.

The CDR3 is 14 residues long. Germline CDR1 and CDR2: GTSNPN and SVGIG (reference sequence). Germline trimming cut 4 bases from V and 4 bases from J; bases unmatched to any gene: 6. This TCR derives from a woman in her 40s in good health. Some clones in this sample may be carry-over from other donors' samples. This sequence joins TRBV30 and TRBJ2-3; TRBD2 matches at 9 bases. Source material: PBMCs. CDR3: CAWTSGTFSDTQYF. The CDR3 coding sequence is TGTGCCTGGACTAGCGGGACCTTTTCAGATACGCAGTATTTT.